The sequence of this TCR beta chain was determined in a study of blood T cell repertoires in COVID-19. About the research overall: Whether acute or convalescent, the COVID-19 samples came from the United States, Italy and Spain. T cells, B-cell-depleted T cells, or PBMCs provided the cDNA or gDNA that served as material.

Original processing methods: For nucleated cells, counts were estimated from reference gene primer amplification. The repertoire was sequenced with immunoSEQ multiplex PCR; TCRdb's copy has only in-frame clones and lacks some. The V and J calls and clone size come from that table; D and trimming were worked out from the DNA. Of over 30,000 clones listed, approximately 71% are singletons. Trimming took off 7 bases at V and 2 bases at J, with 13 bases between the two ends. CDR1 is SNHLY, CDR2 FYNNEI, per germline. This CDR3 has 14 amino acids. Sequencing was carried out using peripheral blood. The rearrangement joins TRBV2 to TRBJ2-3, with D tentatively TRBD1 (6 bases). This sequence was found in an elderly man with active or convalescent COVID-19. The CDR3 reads CASTLGQTTDTQYF. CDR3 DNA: TGTGCCAGCACTCTTGGACAGACCACAGATACGCAGTATTTT.